Included here is one T cell receptor (beta chain) sequence, with context. What it binds is unknown. Following autologous stem cell transplantation, relapse occurred in every patient, and exposure to brentuximab vedotin varied. Responses achieved at best were complete response, partial response or progressive disease. This sample was taken from a study of PD-1 blockade in classical Hodgkin lymphoma. Study-level points and caveats: The study reported lower baseline TCR diversity in newly diagnosed patients than in healthy donors. Diversity similar to that of newly diagnosed patients was seen at baseline in complete responders. The drivers behind the repertoire differences, possibly disease activity or prior therapy, remain undefined.

The data were produced by immunoSEQ multiplex PCR, yet TCRdb's version contains in-frame clones alone and is incomplete. The table includes around 7,100 clones, 60% to 85% detected once. The receptor's source is a human donor with classical Hodgkin lymphoma. The sample here was peripheral blood mononuclear cells (PBMCs), taken at baseline.

CDR3: CASSLGGGAFQETQYF. The CDR3 bases are TGTGCCAGCAGCTTAGGCGGGGGGGCCTTCCAAGAGACCCAGTACTTC. The chain has TRBV5-6 and TRBJ2-5, with TRBD2 matching over 9 bases. The CDR3 covers 16 residues. From germline, CDR1 is SGHDT and CDR2 YYEEEE. J was trimmed by 1 base and V by 2 bases; bases with no gene match: 6.